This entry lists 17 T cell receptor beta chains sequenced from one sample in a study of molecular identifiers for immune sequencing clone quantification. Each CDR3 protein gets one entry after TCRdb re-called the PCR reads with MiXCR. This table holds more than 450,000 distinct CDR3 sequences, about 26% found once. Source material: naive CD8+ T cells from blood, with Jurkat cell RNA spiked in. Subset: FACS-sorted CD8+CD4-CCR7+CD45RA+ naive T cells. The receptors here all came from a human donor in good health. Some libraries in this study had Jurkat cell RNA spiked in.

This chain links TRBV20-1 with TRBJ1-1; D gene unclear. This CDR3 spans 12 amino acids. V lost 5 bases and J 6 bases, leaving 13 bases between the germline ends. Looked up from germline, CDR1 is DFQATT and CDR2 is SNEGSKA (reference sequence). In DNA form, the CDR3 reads TGCAGTGCTCCTGACTATTCACCTGAAGCTTTCTTT. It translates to CSAPDYSPEAFF.

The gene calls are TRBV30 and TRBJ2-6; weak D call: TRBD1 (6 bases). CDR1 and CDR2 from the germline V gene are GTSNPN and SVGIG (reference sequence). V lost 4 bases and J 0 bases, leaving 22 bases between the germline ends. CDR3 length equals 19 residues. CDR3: CAWKGLAGDTLSGANVLTF. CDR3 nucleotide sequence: TGTGCCTGGAAGGGCCTGGCAGGGGACACTCTCTCTGGGGCCAACGTCCTGACTTTC. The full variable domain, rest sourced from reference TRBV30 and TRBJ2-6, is SQTIHQWPATLVQPVGSPLSLECTVEGTSNPNLYWYRQAAGRGLQLLFYSVGIGQISSEVPQNLSASRPQDRQFILSSKKLLLSDSGFYLCAWKGLAGDTLSGANVLTFGAGSRLTVL.

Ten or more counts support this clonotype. The CDR3 region has the DNA TGCGCCAGCAGCCAAGATTGGACAAATCGCTACGAGCAGTACTTC. It translates to CASSQDWTNRYEQYF. This chain connects TRBV4-3 to TRBJ2-7; D perhaps matches TRBD1 (5 bases). Germline V gene sequence: CDR1 LGHNA, CDR2 YSLEER. The CDR3 sequence is 15 residues long. V was shortened by 0 bases and J by 3 bases, with 12 bases between the two germline ends.

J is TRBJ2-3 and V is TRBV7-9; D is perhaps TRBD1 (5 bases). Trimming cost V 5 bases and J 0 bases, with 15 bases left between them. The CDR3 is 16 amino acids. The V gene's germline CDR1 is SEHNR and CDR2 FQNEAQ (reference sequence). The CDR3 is CASSLRVRVSTDTQYF. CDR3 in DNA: TGTGCCAGCAGCCTACGGGTCAGGGTTAGCACAGATACGCAGTATTTT.

The CDR3 loop is CATSSRLDNQPQHF. In DNA form, the CDR3 reads TGTGCCACCAGCAGCCGGTTGGACAATCAGCCCCAGCATTTT. The chain carries TRBV15 and TRBJ1-5; no firm D call. Germline loops: CDR1 LNHNV, CDR2 YYDKDF (reference sequence). CDR3 size: 14 residues. V was pared by 3 bases and J by 3 bases, with 9 bases between.

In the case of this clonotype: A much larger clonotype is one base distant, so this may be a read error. CDR3 in amino acids: CASTPGGGTMNTEAFF. CDR3 nucleotides: TGTGCCAGCACCCCCGGAGGGGGGACCATGAACACTGAAGCTTTCTTT. The gene calls are TRBV5-6 and TRBJ1-1; a weak D match, TRBD1 (6 bases). The CDR3 is 16 amino acids. Germline CDR1 reads SGHDT; CDR2 reads YYEEEE. V dropped 6 bases and J dropped 0 bases, with 18 bases sitting between them.

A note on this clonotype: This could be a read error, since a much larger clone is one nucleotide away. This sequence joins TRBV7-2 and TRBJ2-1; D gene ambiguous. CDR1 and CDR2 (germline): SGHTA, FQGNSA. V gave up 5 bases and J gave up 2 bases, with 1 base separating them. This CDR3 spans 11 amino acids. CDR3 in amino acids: CASSPYNEQFF. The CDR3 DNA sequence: TGTGCCAGCAGCCCCTACAATGAGCAGTTCTTC.

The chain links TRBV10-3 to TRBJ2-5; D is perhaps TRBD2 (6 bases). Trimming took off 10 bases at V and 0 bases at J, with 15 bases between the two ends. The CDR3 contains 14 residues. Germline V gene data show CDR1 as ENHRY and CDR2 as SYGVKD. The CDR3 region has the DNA TGTGCCACCCGGACTTGCGGGAACCAAGAGACCCAGTACTTC. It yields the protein CATRTCGNQETQYF.

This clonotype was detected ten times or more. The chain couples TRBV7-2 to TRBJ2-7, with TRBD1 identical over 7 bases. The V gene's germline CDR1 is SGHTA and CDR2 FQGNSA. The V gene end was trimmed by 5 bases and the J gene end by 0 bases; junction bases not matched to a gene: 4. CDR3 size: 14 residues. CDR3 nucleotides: TGTGCCAGCAGCCCGTGGACAGGCTCCTACGAGCAGTACTTC. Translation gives CASSPWTGSYEQYF. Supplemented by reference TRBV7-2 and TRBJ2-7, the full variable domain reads GAGVSQSPSNKVTEKGKDVELRCDPISGHTALYWYRQSLGQGLEFLIYFQGNSAPDKSGLPSDRFSAERTGGSVSTLTIQRTQQEDSAVYLCASSPWTGSYEQYFGPGTRLTVT.

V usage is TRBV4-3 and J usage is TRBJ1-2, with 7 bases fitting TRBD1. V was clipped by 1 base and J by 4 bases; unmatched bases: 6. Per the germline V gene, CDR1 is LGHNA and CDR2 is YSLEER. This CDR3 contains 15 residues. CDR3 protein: CASSQGRGLAYGYTF. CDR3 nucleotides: TGCGCCAGCAGCCAAGGGAGGGGGCTCGCCTATGGCTACACCTTC.

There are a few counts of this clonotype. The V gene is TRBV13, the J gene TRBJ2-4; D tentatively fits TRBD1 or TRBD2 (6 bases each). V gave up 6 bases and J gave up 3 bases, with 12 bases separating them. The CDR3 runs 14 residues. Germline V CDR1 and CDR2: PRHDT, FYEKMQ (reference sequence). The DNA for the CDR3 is TGTGCCAGCAGTGGGGGGCGAGACAAAAACATTCAGTACTTC. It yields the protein CASSGGRDKNIQYF.

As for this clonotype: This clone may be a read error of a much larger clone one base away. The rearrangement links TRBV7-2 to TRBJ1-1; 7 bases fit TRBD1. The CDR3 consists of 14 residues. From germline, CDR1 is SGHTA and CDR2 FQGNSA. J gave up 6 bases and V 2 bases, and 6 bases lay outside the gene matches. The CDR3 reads CASSLRGRDAEAFF. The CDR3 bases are TGTGCCAGCAGCTTAAGGGGGCGCGACGCTGAAGCTTTCTTT. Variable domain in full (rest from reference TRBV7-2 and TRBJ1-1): GAGVSQSPSNKVTEKGKDVELRCDPISGHTALYWYRQSLGQGLEFLIYFQGNSAPDKSGLPSDRFSAERTGGSVSTLTIQRTQQEDSAVYLCASSLRGRDAEAFFGQGTRLTVV.

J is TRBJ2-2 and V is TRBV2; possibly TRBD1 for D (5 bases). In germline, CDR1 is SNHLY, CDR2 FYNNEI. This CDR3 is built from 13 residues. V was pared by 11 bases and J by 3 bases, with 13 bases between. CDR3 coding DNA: TGTGCCTCCGCAGGGTACGACACCGGGGAGCTGTTTTTT. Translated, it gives CASAGYDTGELFF.

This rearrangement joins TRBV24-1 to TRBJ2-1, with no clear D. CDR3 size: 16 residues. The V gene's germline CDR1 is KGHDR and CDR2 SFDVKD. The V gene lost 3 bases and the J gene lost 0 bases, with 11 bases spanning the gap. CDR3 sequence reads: CATSDIRSVSYNEQFF. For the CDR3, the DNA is TGTGCCACCAGTGATATCCGGTCAGTCTCCTACAATGAGCAGTTCTTC.

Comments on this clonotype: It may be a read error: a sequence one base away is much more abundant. This CDR3 reads CASSRPKQGIDTGEPFF. The CDR3 DNA sequence: TGCGCCAGCAGTCGACCCAAACAGGGGATCGACACCGGGGAGCCGTTTTTT. V is TRBV4-3 and J is TRBJ2-2; 7 nucleotides line up with TRBD1. The V gene's germline CDR1 is LGHNA and CDR2 YSLEER. CDR3 length: 17 amino acids.

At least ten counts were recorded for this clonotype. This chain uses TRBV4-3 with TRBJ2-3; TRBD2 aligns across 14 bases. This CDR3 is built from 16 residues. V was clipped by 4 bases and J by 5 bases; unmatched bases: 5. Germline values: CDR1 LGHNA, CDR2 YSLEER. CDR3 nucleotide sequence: TGCGCCAGCAGCCCGGGACTAGCGGGAGCGGAAGATACGCAGTATTTT. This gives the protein CASSPGLAGAEDTQYF.

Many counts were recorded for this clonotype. Written as DNA, the CDR3 is TGTGCCAGCAGCTTGTACCACTACGAGCAGTACTTC. The encoded protein is CASSLYHYEQYF. The rearrangement links TRBV5-6 to TRBJ2-7; D is ambiguous. The CDR3 sequence is 12 residues long. The V end lost 1 base, the J end lost 3 bases, and 5 bases lay between the germline ends. The germline gives CDR1 SGHDT, CDR2 YYEEEE.